This TCR beta chain came from a study of blood T cell repertoires in COVID-19. In the study overall: Sources were T cells, B-cell-depleted T cells, or PBMCs; the material itself was cDNA or gDNA.

Donors in Cohort 3 who had recovered were those with two negative PCRs, healthcare professional clearance, or resolution of their symptoms. Data came from immunoSEQ multiplex PCR; TCRdb stores just in-frame clones and leaves some out. Of a few hundred thousand clones in the sample, 88% were seen once. The TCR sequence derives from a woman in her twenties or thirties who had recovered from COVID-19. The sample taken for sequencing was PBMCs or T cells enriched from blood (not recorded which).

CDR3 loop: CASSFNTDTQYF. The DNA for the CDR3 is TGTGCCAGCAGTTTCAACACAGATACGCAGTATTTT. The V and J genes are TRBV2 and TRBJ2-3; D is unclear. The CDR3 loop spans 12 amino acids. V was shortened by 5 bases and J by 2 bases, with 5 bases between the two germline ends. Germline V lookup: CDR1 SNHLY, CDR2 FYNNEI.